This T cell receptor beta chain emerged from a study of PD-1 blockade in classical Hodgkin lymphoma. The germline V gene encodes CDR1 SGHNT and CDR2 YENEEA. The V end lost 5 bases, the J end lost 2 bases, and 10 bases lay between the germline ends. The CDR3 sequence is 14 residues long. Points from the study as a whole: No one has yet defined what causes the repertoire differences, which may be disease activity or prior therapy. As was reported, newly diagnosed patients showed lower baseline TCR diversity than healthy donors did.

Specified time point: newly diagnosed, previously untreated cHL patient sample. Negative selection with magnetic separation was used to purify CD4+ T cells from thawed PBMCs. Researchers used newly diagnosed, untreated classical Hodgkin lymphoma PBMCs for comparison. Only in-frame clones appear in the TCRdb table, and some are missing; sequencing was by immunoSEQ multiplex PCR. This table holds roughly 30,000 clones, about 89% found once. On this clone itself: Its antigen is still unknown.

The sample was CD4+ T cells from blood. The gene calls are TRBV11-3 and TRBJ2-1; weak D call: TRBD2 (6 bases). The source is a human donor with classical Hodgkin lymphoma. The CDR3 DNA is TGTGCCAGCAGCCCCGGGACTCCCTACAATGAGCAGTTCTTC. Translated, it gives CASSPGTPYNEQFF.